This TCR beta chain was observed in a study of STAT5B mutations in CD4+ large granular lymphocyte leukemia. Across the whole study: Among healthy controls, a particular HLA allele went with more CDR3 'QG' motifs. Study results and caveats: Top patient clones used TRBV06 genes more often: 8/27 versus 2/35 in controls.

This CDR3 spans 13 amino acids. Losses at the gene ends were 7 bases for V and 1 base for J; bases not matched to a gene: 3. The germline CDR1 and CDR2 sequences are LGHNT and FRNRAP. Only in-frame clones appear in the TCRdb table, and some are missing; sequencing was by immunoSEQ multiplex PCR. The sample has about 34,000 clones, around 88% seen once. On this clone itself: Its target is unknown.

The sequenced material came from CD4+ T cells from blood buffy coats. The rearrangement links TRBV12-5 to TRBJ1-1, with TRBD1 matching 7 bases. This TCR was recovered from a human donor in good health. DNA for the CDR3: TGTGCTAGTGAGGGGGCGGCGAACACTGAAGCTTTCTTT. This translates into CASEGAANTEAFF.